The rows below give T cell receptor beta chains drawn from one sample of a study of blood T cell repertoires in COVID-19. Using immunoSEQ multiplex PCR, the repertoire was profiled, and TCRdb retains in-frame clones only, with some absent. Of 200,000 or so clones in the sample, 83% were seen once. The sequenced material came from peripheral blood. The receptor set was obtained from a woman between 35 and 50 years old with acute or convalescent COVID-19. Both conserved end residues are part of each CDR3. The D gene is left open where the match is weak. Clone size is shown for a subset of rows, as once, few, many or a class of expanded clone.

d_gene | j_gene | v_gene | abundance | CDR3nt | CDR3aa
TRBD1 | TRBJ1-1 | TRBV5-1 | NA | TGCGCCAGCAGCTTGGGGACAGGGCCCGAAGCTTTCTTT | CASSLGTGPEAFF
NA | TRBJ1-3 | TRBV6-5 | NA | TGTGCCAGCAAGTACACCTCTGGAAACACCATATATTTT | CASKYTSGNTIYF
TRBD1 | TRBJ1-5 | TRBV19 | NA | TGTGCCAGTAGTCACGGTCGGGACAGAATTAGCAATCAGCCCCAGCATTTT | CASSHGRDRISNQPQHF
NA | TRBJ1-3 | TRBV11-3 | NA | TGTGCCAGCAGCTCCCGACTTGGAAACACCATATATTTT | CASSSRLGNTIYF
NA | TRBJ1-3 | TRBV10-3 | NA | TGTGCCATCAGTGAGTTAGACACCATATATTTT | CAISELDTIYF
NA | TRBJ2-3 | TRBV7-9 | NA | TGTGCCTTGTCACGAGGGACAGATACGCAGTATTTT | CALSRGTDTQYF
NA | TRBJ2-1 | TRBV6-5 | NA | TGTGCCAGCAGTTACTCCTCGGGAGTTCGATACAATGAGCAGTTCTTC | CASSYSSGVRYNEQFF
NA | TRBJ1-3 | TRBV30 | NA | TGTGCCTCCGAGGAGTCTGGAAACACCATATATTTT | CASEESGNTIYF
NA | TRBJ2-7 | TRBV27 | NA | TGTGCCAGCAGTTTGCTAGCGTTGGGCTACGAGCAGTACTTC | CASSLLALGYEQYF
NA | TRBJ1-5 | TRBV6-5 | once | TGTGCCAGCAGACCCATCTACAGCAATCAGCCCCAGCATTTT | CASRPIYSNQPQHF
TRBD2 | TRBJ2-5 | TRBV5-6 | NA | TGTGCCAGCCGGGGGGGCAACCAAGAGACCCAGTACTTC | CASRGGNQETQYF
TRBD1 | TRBJ2-2 | TRBV28 | few | TGTGCCAGCAGTCCCGGACAGGGTATCACCTGGGAGCTGTTTTTT | CASSPGQGITWELFF
TRBD2 | TRBJ2-1 | TRBV11-3 | NA | TGTGCCAGCAGCTTAGGGACTAGCGGCTACAATGAGCAGTTCTTC | CASSLGTSGYNEQFF
NA | TRBJ2-2 | TRBV30 | few | TGTGCCTGGAGTCGGACAGACACCGGGGAGCTGTTTTTT | CAWSRTDTGELFF
TRBD1 | TRBJ1-2 | TRBV7-9 | NA | TGTGCCAGCAGCAGGGACAGGGGGTCGGATGGCTACACCTTC | CASSRDRGSDGYTF
TRBD2 | TRBJ2-1 | TRBV7-2 | NA | TGTGCCAGCAGCTTAGCTCCTAGCGGGGCTGCTGAGCAGTTCTTC | CASSLAPSGAAEQFF
TRBD2 | TRBJ2-1 | TRBV9 | NA | TGTGCCAGCAGCGTAAGGACTAGCGGCTACAATGAGCAGTTCTTC | CASSVRTSGYNEQFF
NA | TRBJ1-3 | TRBV1 | NA | TGCACCAGCAGCCAAAACCAGGGGATCCCTGGAAACACCATATATTTT | CTSSQNQGIPGNTIYF
TRBD1 | TRBJ2-7 | TRBV30 | NA | TGTGCCTGCGACTTCACGTGGACAGGGTACATCTTC | CACDFTWTGYIF
TRBD1 | TRBJ1-5 | TRBV4-1 | once | TGCGCCAGCAGCGACGACAGGGGTCAGCCCCAGCATTTT | CASSDDRGQPQHF
TRBD1 | TRBJ1-2 | TRBV3-1/TRBV3-2 | NA | TGTGCCAGCAGCCTCGGACAGGGTTATGGCTACACCTTC | CASSLGQGYGYTF
TRBD1 | TRBJ1-1 | TRBV25-1 | NA | TGTGCCAGCAGGGGGGACAGGAACACTGAAGCTTTCTTT | CASRGDRNTEAFF
TRBD1 | TRBJ2-3 | TRBV11-2 | once | TGTGCCAGCAGCTTATTCAGGGGGCGAACCAGCACAGATACGCAGTATTTT | CASSLFRGRTSTDTQYF
NA | TRBJ1-1 | TRBV6-5 | NA | TGTGCCAGCAGCCCCCCGGGACTTCGGAACACTGAAGCTTTCTTT | CASSPPGLRNTEAFF
NA | TRBJ1-5 | TRBV7-9 | NA | TGTGCCAGCAGCTCCCCCCCCCAGGACTGGTCCCAGCCCCAGCATTTT | CASSSPPQDWSQPQHF
TRBD1 | TRBJ1-6 | TRBV25-1 | NA | TGTGCCAGCACCAACGGACAGGCGAATTCACCCCTCCACTTT | CASTNGQANSPLHF
NA | TRBJ2-6 | TRBV5-6 | NA | TGTGCCAGCAGCTCGGACTTCTCTGGGGCCAACGTCCTGACTTTC | CASSSDFSGANVLTF
TRBD2 | TRBJ2-1 | TRBV10-1 | NA | TGCGCCAGCAGTCCTAGCGGGAGTTTAGATGAGCAGTTCTTC | CASSPSGSLDEQFF
NA | TRBJ2-1 | TRBV29-1 | NA | TGCAGCGTTGAAACAGGGACCGTTTACAATGAGCAGTTCTTC | CSVETGTVYNEQFF
NA | TRBJ1-3 | TRBV11-2 | NA | TGTGCCAGCAGCTTAGATCGTAATGTAAATGGCATGCGAAACACCATATATTTT | CASSLDRNVNGMRNTIYF
NA | TRBJ1-1 | TRBV5-4 | NA | TGTGCCAGCAGCTTGTCCCAGACTAACACTGAAGCTTTCTTT | CASSLSQTNTEAFF
TRBD2 | TRBJ2-5 | TRBV2 | NA | TGTGCCAGCAGTGGGACTAGCGGGGGGGCTCTCCAAGAGACCCAGTACTTC | CASSGTSGGALQETQYF
TRBD2 | TRBJ2-1 | TRBV5-4 | few | TGTGCCAGCAGCAGCAGGCGGACTAGCGATGAGCAGTTCTTC | CASSSRRTSDEQFF
NA | TRBJ2-5 | TRBV5-4 | NA | TGTGCCAGCAGCTTGGGCAGGGGAAGTTACCAAGAGACCCAGTACTTC | CASSLGRGSYQETQYF
NA | TRBJ1-3 | TRBV20-1 | once | TGCAGTGCTAGTCCAGGGCGAAACACCATATATTTT | CSASPGRNTIYF
TRBD1 | TRBJ2-7 | TRBV5-6 | NA | TGTGCCAGCAGCTCCGGGACAGGGCCCTCCTCCTACGAGCAGTACTTC | CASSSGTGPSSYEQYF
TRBD2 | TRBJ2-7 | TRBV7-2 | NA | TGTGCCAGCAGCCCGCTAGGGACTAGGCTCTACGAGCAGTACTTC | CASSPLGTRLYEQYF
NA | TRBJ1-2 | TRBV5-8 | NA | TGTGCCAGCACCCGGGGAGAGGAAGTCGGCTATGGCTACACCTTC | CASTRGEEVGYGYTF
NA | TRBJ1-1 | TRBV7-2 | NA | TGTGCCAGCGGTGGCAGGGGCTTTAACACTGAAGCTTTCTTT | CASGGRGFNTEAFF
TRBD1 | TRBJ2-5 | TRBV29-1 | many | TGCAGCGTGGCGACAGGGACCGAGACCCAGTACTTC | CSVATGTETQYF
NA | TRBJ2-7 | TRBV18 | few | TGTGCCAGCTCACCGCGAGGGAAGGGCGAGCAGTACTTC | CASSPRGKGEQYF
NA | TRBJ2-7 | TRBV4-2 | NA | TGTGCCAGCAGCCATGCCAACAGGGGGCGGGGGGACGAGCAGTACTTC | CASSHANRGRGDEQYF
TRBD1 | TRBJ1-6 | TRBV7-3 | NA | TGTGCCAGCAGCTGGTCCGGGACAGAAAATTCACCCCTCCACTTT | CASSWSGTENSPLHF